One sample yielded the 7 T cell receptor beta chains listed below, sequenced in a study of shared clonotypes between healthy human individuals. Assay: immunoSEQ multiplex PCR; the TCRdb copy retains only in-frame clones and omits some. The data hold roughly 2,300,000 clones, with 85% to 95% observed a single time. The sequencing input was naive CD4+ T cells from PBMCs. This sample's subset: CD45RA+ positively selected. Every receptor here comes from a man younger than 30 in good health. Some clones in this sample may be carry-over from other donors' samples.

V is TRBV28 and J is TRBJ2-7, with 7 bases that match TRBD1. This CDR3 region has 16 residues. V trimming: 5 bases; J trimming: 1 base; junction bases outside the gene matches: 11. The V gene's germline CDR1 is MDHEN and CDR2 SYDVKM. The CDR3 is CASSPETGRISYEQYF. The CDR3 region has the DNA TGTGCCAGCAGTCCGGAGACAGGGCGAATTTCCTACGAGCAGTACTTC.

This clone was found once. J is TRBJ1-2 and V is TRBV7-2, with no clear D. Trimming took 4 bases from V and 1 from J, leaving 7 bases between them. CDR1 is SGHTA and CDR2 is FQGNSA in the germline V gene. The CDR3 is 13 amino acids. CDR3 bases: TGTGCCAGCAGCTGGAAGAATAACTATGGCTACACCTTC. It yields the protein CASSWKNNYGYTF.

Written as DNA, the CDR3 is TGTGCCAGCAGTAAACAGGGGACAGGCGGAAAACTGTTTTTT. This sequence encodes CASSKQGTGGKLFF. The chain combines TRBV27 with TRBJ1-4; TRBD1 matches 8 bases. Germline trimming cut 5 bases from V and 10 bases from J; bases unmatched to any gene: 9. The CDR3 consists of 14 residues. CDR1 MNHEY and CDR2 SMNVEV come from the germline V gene (reference sequence). The whole variable domain, remainder taken from reference TRBV27 and TRBJ1-4, is EAQVTQNPRYLITVTGKKLTVTCSQNMNHEYMSWYRQDPGLGLRQIYYSMNVEVTDKGDVPEGYKVSRKEKRNFPLILESPSPNQTSLYFCASSKQGTGGKLFFGSGTQLSVL.

This clone was seen only once. The CDR3 DNA reads as TGTGCCAGCAGCCCGACTAGCGGGAGAAGGAGTGAGCAGTTCTTC. Translated: CASSPTSGRRSEQFF. The V gene is TRBV7-2, the J gene TRBJ2-1; 12 nucleotides match TRBD2. Unmatched junction bases numbered 8, after V lost 5 bases and J lost 9 bases. This CDR3 comprises 15 residues. Germline V lookup: CDR1 SGHTA, CDR2 FQGNSA.

The J gene is TRBJ2-3, the V gene TRBV7-9, with D perhaps matching TRBD2 (5 bases). This CDR3 comprises 14 residues. The germline V gene encodes CDR1 SEHNR and CDR2 FQNEAQ (reference sequence). The ends were cut back, 5 bases at V and 4 bases at J, with 13 bases in the middle. CDR3 nucleotides: TGTGCCAGCAGCCCCCGACGCGGGTCAGATACGCAGTATTTT. It specifies CASSPRRGSDTQYF.

The chain carries TRBV7-8 and TRBJ1-2; a possible D gene is TRBD1 (5 bases). CDR3 length: 17 amino acids. The germline V gene encodes CDR1 SGHVS and CDR2 FQNEAQ. The V and J ends lost 1 base and 7 bases respectively, with 22 bases between them. Here the CDR3 reads CASSLGGRTGLGSGYTF. CDR3 coding DNA: TGTGCCAGCAGCTTAGGGGGGAGGACGGGTCTAGGTAGTGGCTACACCTTC.

The V call is TRBV11-3, the J call TRBJ2-2; no clear D gene. V lost 1 base and J 5 bases, leaving 8 bases between the germline ends. This CDR3 spans 14 amino acids. The germline CDR1 and CDR2 sequences are SGHNT and YENEEA. The CDR3 sequence is CASSLGWSTGELFF. CDR3 sequence (DNA): TGTGCCAGCAGCTTAGGGTGGTCGACCGGGGAGCTGTTTTTT.